This T cell receptor (beta chain) was found in a study of T cell responses to AZD1222 COVID-19 vaccine. TCRdb's table, derived via immunoSEQ multiplex PCR, lists solely in-frame clones and lacks some. Of 180,000 or so clones in the sample, about nine tenths were seen once. Whole-study results and caveats: Unmutated variant regions are reportedly the target of nearly half of TCRs that are spike-specific. With dominance at 160-218 and 743-854, vaccine-associated CD4 TCRs spanned spike. Donors in the cohort were predominantly white British and more often female, and clonal diversity was possibly underestimated.

As to this clone: The antigen is undetermined.

The sample consisted of peripheral blood, taken 28 days after the second AZD1222 dose. This TCR was sampled from an adult who received the AZD1222 COVID-19 vaccine.

The CDR3: CASSFEAGVAYSYNEQFF. The CDR3 DNA reads as TGTGCCAGCAGTTTTGAGGCGGGGGTAGCTTACTCCTACAATGAGCAGTTCTTC. J is TRBJ2-1 and V is TRBV28, with 7 bases aligning to TRBD2. J was trimmed by 0 bases and V by 3 bases; bases with no gene match: 11. CDR1 is MDHEN, CDR2 SYDVKM, per germline. The CDR3 spans 18 residues.